A single sample gave rise to the 17 T cell receptor beta chains below, sequenced in a study of Ad26.COV2.S vaccination and SARS-CoV-2 variants (dated by TCRdb to 2020 to 2022). The treatment or condition label corresponds to: 15 to 20 received Ad26.COV2.S at low or high dose, single or two shots; about five received placebo; per-sample allocation not given. Repertoires of vaccine and placebo recipients were sequenced from samples collected on day 63 after the first injection. Library construction relied on the immunoSEQ multiplex PCR assay. Imported from immuneACCESS, the table was reduced by TCRdb to in-frame sequences with V and J called. These copies leave out some clones; in studies compared against another copy, an unresolved V gene accounts for under half, and the cause of the remainder is not known. The sample table contains about 460,000 clones; only one count was recorded for roughly nine tenths of them. The leading ten clones occupy roughly 1.7% of the sample.

This specimen consisted of peripheral blood, obtained in a trial of Ad26.COV2.S vaccine versus placebo. The receptors stem from a person between 18 and 60 years old who received the Ad26.COV2.S COVID-19 vaccine or a placebo.

The sample holds one count of this clone. The chain combines TRBV19 with TRBJ2-3; D gene unclear. Trimming took off 5 bases at V and 3 bases at J, with 9 bases between the two ends. Germline CDR1 is LNHDA and CDR2 is SQIVND (reference sequence). CDR3 length equals 13 residues. CDR3 residues: CASSPSQTDTQYF. The CDR3 DNA reads TGTGCCAGTAGTCCCTCTCAGACAGATACGCAGTATTTT.

This chain uses TRBV5-5 with TRBJ2-5; 11 bases agree with TRBD2. The CDR3 totals 17 residues. Trimming removed 4 bases from V and 1 base from J; junction bases left unmatched: 9. Per the germline V gene, CDR1 is SGHKS and CDR2 is YYEKEE (reference sequence). The CDR3 DNA sequence: TGTGCCAGCAGCAAGCCGGGACTAGCGGACGTCCAAGAGACCCAGTACTTC. Protein product: CASSKPGLADVQETQYF. The full variable domain, its missing parts supplied by reference TRBV5-5 and TRBJ2-5, is DAGVTQSPTHLIKTRGQQVTLRCSPISGHKSVSWYQQVLGQGPQFIFQYYEKEERGRGNFPDRFSARQFPNYSSELNVNALLLGDSALYLCASSKPGLADVQETQYFGPGTRLLVL.

The chain carries TRBV6-5 and TRBJ2-3, with 8 bases identical to TRBD1. CDR3 length: 14 amino acids. The V and J ends lost 5 bases and 4 bases, in that order; junction bases with no gene match: 5. CDR1 is MNHEY and CDR2 is SVGAGI in the germline V gene. The CDR3 DNA reads TGTGCCAGCAGTCGGGACAGGAGGGCAGATACGCAGTATTTT. Translation gives CASSRDRRADTQYF.

The chain combines TRBV11-2 with TRBJ2-2; 10 nucleotides match TRBD2. Germline V gene sequence: CDR1 SGHAT, CDR2 FQNNGV. J was trimmed by 4 bases and V by 10 bases; bases with no gene match: 18. CDR3 size: 18 residues. The CDR3 DNA is TGTGCCACCGCGGGGGGCCTCGGACTAGCGGCACCCACCGGGGAGCTGTTTTTT. This translates into CATAGGLGLAAPTGELFF.

This chain links TRBV18 with TRBJ1-2, with D hard to call. Trimming removed 3 bases from V and 8 bases from J, with 13 bases in between. The length of the CDR3 is 13 residues. The germline V gene encodes CDR1 KGHSH and CDR2 LQKENI. The CDR3 protein is CASSPGSRRGYTF. The DNA for the CDR3 is TGTGCCAGCTCACCGGGCAGCCGACGGGGCTACACCTTC. The full variable domain, with the rest looked up from reference TRBV18 and TRBJ1-2, is NAGVMQNPRHLVRRRGQEARLRCSPMKGHSHVYWYRQLPEEGLKFMVYLQKENIIDESGMPKERFSAEFPKEGPSILRIQQVVRGDSAAYFCASSPGSRRGYTFGSGTRLTVV.

The genes are TRBV6-5 and TRBJ2-7, with TRBD2 identical over 7 bases. Looked up from germline, CDR1 is MNHEY and CDR2 is SVGAGI. The CDR3 contains 15 residues. Losses at the gene ends were 0 bases for V and 0 bases for J; bases not matched to a gene: 2. The chain's CDR3 is CASSYSPGGSYEQYF. DNA for the CDR3: TGTGCCAGCAGTTACTCCCCGGGGGGCTCCTACGAGCAGTACTTC.

The CDR3 DNA sequence: TGTGCCAGCAGCGAAGGGGGGGTTGCCACCGGGGAGCTGTTTTTT. It specifies CASSEGGVATGELFF. The chain combines TRBV6-2 or TRBV6-3 with TRBJ2-2; maybe TRBD2 (7 bases). The CDR3 totals 15 residues. Trimming removed 6 bases at V and 4 bases at J, with 15 bases between. Germline V CDR1 and CDR2: MNHEY, SVGEGT.

This clone was seen more than once but under ten times. The chain uses TRBV7-9 and TRBJ2-7; D unresolved. The V gene lost 10 bases and the J gene lost 5 bases, with 15 bases spanning the gap. The CDR3 is made up of 12 amino acids. Germline CDR1 is SEHNR and CDR2 is FQNEAQ (reference sequence). The CDR3 DNA reads TGTGCCACCACCGACACGGGCCACGAGCAGTACTTC. This gives the protein CATTDTGHEQYF. The full variable domain, in which reference TRBV7-9 and TRBJ2-7 provide the parts outside the CDR3, is DTGVSQNPRHKITKRGQNVTFRCDPISEHNRLYWYRQTLGQGPEFLTYFQNEAQLEKSRLLSDRFSAERPKGSFSTLEIQRTEQGDSAMYLCATTDTGHEQYFGPGTRLTVT.

The rearrangement links TRBV19 to TRBJ1-4, with TRBD1 matching 7 bases. The V gene end was trimmed by 6 bases and the J gene end by 5 bases; junction bases not matched to a gene: 15. The CDR3 totals 17 residues. Germline CDR1 is LNHDA and CDR2 is SQIVND (reference sequence). The CDR3 nucleotides are TGTGCCAGTAGCCACAGGGGTATGGGCCAGGCCAATGAAAAACTGTTTTTT. Translating gives CASSHRGMGQANEKLFF.

The CDR3 is CASSGTGDNQPQHF. The CDR3 bases are TGTGCCAGCAGCGGTACAGGGGACAATCAGCCCCAGCATTTT. The rearrangement uses TRBV9 and TRBJ1-5; the match to TRBD1 covers 7 bases. The CDR3 is made up of 14 amino acids. The germline V gene encodes CDR1 SGDLS and CDR2 YYNGEE. The V segment lost 3 bases and the J segment 3 bases; nucleotides outside the gene matches: 3.

The chain employs TRBV18 and TRBJ1-6; TRBD1 might be the D (6 bases). Germline V gene sequence: CDR1 KGHSH, CDR2 LQKENI. CDR3 size: 16 residues. V gave up 3 bases and J gave up 6 bases, with 15 bases separating them. CDR3 region: CASSPFRDTINSPLHF. The DNA for the CDR3 is TGTGCCAGCTCACCCTTCCGGGACACAATTAATTCACCCCTCCACTTT.

The gene calls are TRBV19 and TRBJ1-5, with 7 bases lining up with TRBD1. V lost 4 bases to trimming and J lost 6 bases; unmatched junction nucleotides: 15. Germline-derived CDR1 and CDR2 are LNHDA and SQIVND (reference sequence). The CDR3 runs to 17 residues. CDR3 amino acids: CASSTTQDRVFSQPQHF. DNA for the CDR3: TGTGCCAGTAGTACAACGCAAGACAGGGTTTTTTCTCAGCCCCAGCATTTT. The full variable domain, with the rest looked up from reference TRBV19 and TRBJ1-5, is DGGITQSPKYLFRKEGQNVTLSCEQNLNHDAMYWYRQDPGQGLRLIYYSQIVNDFQKGDIAEGYSVSREKKESFPLTVTSAQKNPTAFYLCASSTTQDRVFSQPQHFGDGTRLSIL.

The V gene is TRBV6-5, the J gene TRBJ1-6; perhaps TRBD1 as D (5 bases). Trimming removed 8 bases from V and 10 bases from J, with 21 bases in between. The CDR3 consists of 15 residues. Germline CDR1 reads MNHEY; CDR2 reads SVGAGI. Here the CDR3 DNA reads TGTGCCAGCTTAAAACCCTGGGACCGAGAGTCACCCCTCCACTTT. Translated: CASLKPWDRESPLHF.

The CDR3 protein is CASSLVPPRTDTQYF. CDR3 coding DNA: TGTGCCAGCAGCTTAGTCCCCCCACGGACAGATACGCAGTATTTT. The chain carries TRBV7-8 and TRBJ2-3, with D uncertain. Per germline, CDR1 SGHVS and CDR2 FQNEAQ. The CDR3 totals 15 residues. V dropped 1 base and J dropped 3 bases, with 11 bases sitting between them.

V gene TRBV9 combines with J gene TRBJ2-1; tentative D call: TRBD1 (7 bases). The ends were cut back, 1 base at V and 0 bases at J, with 11 bases in the middle. Germline V lookup: CDR1 SGDLS, CDR2 YYNGEE. The CDR3 totals 16 residues. The CDR3 protein is CASSVRGDSSYNEQFF. The CDR3 DNA reads TGTGCCAGCAGCGTAAGGGGGGACAGCTCCTACAATGAGCAGTTCTTC.

The J gene is TRBJ2-7, the V gene TRBV27; 7 bases align to TRBD2. J was trimmed by 4 bases and V by 8 bases; bases with no gene match: 11. This CDR3 comprises 14 residues. Germline CDR1 reads MNHEY; CDR2 reads SMNVEV (reference sequence). CDR3 in DNA: TGTGCCAGCCGAAGGAGGCTAGCGGAGTACGAGCAGTACTTC. Protein: CASRRRLAEYEQYF.

The V call is TRBV2, the J call TRBJ2-2; D call uncertain. The CDR3 contains 13 residues. Germline lookup yields CDR1 SNHLY and CDR2 FYNNEI. With 2 bases removed from V and 3 bases from J, the gap between germline ends came to 4 bases. CDR3 sequence: CASSESYTGELFF. The CDR3 bases are TGTGCCAGCAGTGAAAGCTACACCGGGGAGCTGTTTTTT.